This is a list of T cell receptor beta chains from one sample in a study of post-analysis software for immune sequencing data. TCRdb called the PCR reads again in MiXCR, with one record for every CDR3 protein. Among hundreds of thousands of distinct CDR3 sequences listed, about 32% were seen once. Material for sequencing was blood. The receptors derive from a girl aged 10-17 years with multiple sclerosis. CDR3s include the opening cysteine and the closing phenylalanine or tryptophan. The listing skips clone size in some rows; elsewhere it reads once, few, many or a size class.

J: TRBJ2-1; size: .; length: 13; V: TRBV20-1; CDR3: CSARLAGVDEQFF
J: TRBJ2-3; size: many; length: 14; V: TRBV7-2; CDR3: CASSLGGITDTQYF
J: TRBJ2-1; size: few; length: 14; V: TRBV7-2; CDR3: CASRYIRQGAEQFF
J: TRBJ2-5; size: .; length: 10; V: TRBV20-1; CDR3: CSTGPETQYF
J: TRBJ2-7; size: .; length: 15; V: TRBV4-3; CDR3: CASSQSSGSFYEQYF
J: TRBJ2-5; size: few; length: 13; V: TRBV10-3; CDR3: CATSGVTQETQYF
J: TRBJ2-1; size: .; length: 17; V: TRBV6-1; CDR3: CASTQRLARIGSNEQFF
J: TRBJ1-1; size: .; length: 15; V: TRBV27; CDR3: CASSLSLNPRSEAFF
J: TRBJ2-7; size: .; length: 14; V: TRBV28; CDR3: CASSPPEVKGEQYF
J: TRBJ2-5; size: few; length: 13; V: TRBV5-1; CDR3: CASTPPGAYEQYF
J: TRBJ1-1; size: .; length: 15; V: TRBV24-1; CDR3: CATSDGGGVSTEAFF
J: TRBJ2-4; size: once; length: 14; V: TRBV6-2/TRBV6-3; CDR3: CASRKEGAVYEQYF
J: TRBJ1-5; size: few; length: 15; V: TRBV20-1; CDR3: CSAQQESYSNQPQHF
J: TRBJ1-6; size: few; length: 12; V: TRBV27; CDR3: CASRQGNSPLHF
J: TRBJ1-5; size: few; length: 17; V: TRBV27; CDR3: CASSLVWGDKADQPQHF
J: TRBJ2-5; size: few; length: 17; V: TRBV29-1; CDR3: CSGWDSLAGQARETQYF
J: TRBJ2-1; size: many; length: 12; V: TRBV29-1; CDR3: CSANRGWNEQFF
J: TRBJ2-7; size: few; length: 14; V: TRBV29-1; CDR3: CSVAGSVRGQEQYF
J: TRBJ1-5; size: .; length: 13; V: TRBV27; CDR3: CASSLFGSGAQHF
J: TRBJ1-2; size: few; length: 12; V: TRBV20-1; CDR3: CSARSGIYGYTF
J: TRBJ2-7; size: few; length: 15; V: TRBV5-4; CDR3: CASSFGRVKSYEQYF